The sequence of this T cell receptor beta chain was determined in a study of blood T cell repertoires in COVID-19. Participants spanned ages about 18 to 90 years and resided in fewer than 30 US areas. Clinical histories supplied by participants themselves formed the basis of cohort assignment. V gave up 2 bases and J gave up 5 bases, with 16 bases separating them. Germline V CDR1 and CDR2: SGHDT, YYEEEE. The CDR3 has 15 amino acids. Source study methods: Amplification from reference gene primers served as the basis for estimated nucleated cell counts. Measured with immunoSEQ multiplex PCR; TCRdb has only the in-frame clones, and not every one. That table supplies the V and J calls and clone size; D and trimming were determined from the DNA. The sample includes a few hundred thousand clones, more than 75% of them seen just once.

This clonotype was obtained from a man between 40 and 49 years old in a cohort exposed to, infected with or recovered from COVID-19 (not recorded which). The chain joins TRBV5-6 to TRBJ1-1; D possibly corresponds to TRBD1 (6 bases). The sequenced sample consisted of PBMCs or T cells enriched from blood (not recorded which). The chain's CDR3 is CASSLPDRWETEAFF. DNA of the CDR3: TGTGCCAGCAGCTTACCCGACAGGTGGGAAACTGAAGCTTTCTTT.